The 10 T cell receptor beta chains presented below share a single source sample, sequenced in a study of identical twins. From the 5' RACE reads, TCRdb called clonotypes with MiXCR, one entry per CDR3 protein. This table has approximately 1.8 million distinct CDR3 sequences, around 33% appearing once. The sample consisted of cord blood. These receptors came from a newborn girl in good health.

V is TRBV2 and J is TRBJ1-6; tentatively, D is TRBD1 (6 bases). The germline V and J ends were trimmed by 8 bases and 6 bases, with 11 bases remaining between them. Germline CDR1 and CDR2: SNHLY and FYNNEI. The length of the CDR3 is 13 residues. CDR3 sequence (DNA): TGTGCCAGCCAGGACAGTACTAATTCACCCCTCCACTTT. Amino acid sequence: CASQDSTNSPLHF.

This clonotype was seen once. The chain has TRBV29-1 and TRBJ2-7; D perhaps matches TRBD2 (5 bases). CDR3 size: 16 residues. Germline CDR1 SQVTM, CDR2 ANQGSEA. V was trimmed by 4 bases and J by 3 bases, leaving 22 bases between them. The CDR3 sequence: CSVGWGRRRGFYEQYF. Written as DNA, the CDR3 is TGCAGCGTTGGTTGGGGTAGACGGAGAGGGTTCTACGAGCAGTACTTC.

This clonotype appeared once. The chain is built from TRBV4-1 and TRBJ2-7; maybe TRBD1 (6 bases). With 4 bases removed from V and 0 bases from J, the gap between germline ends came to 13 bases. CDR3 length equals 15 residues. Germline lookup yields CDR1 MGHRA and CDR2 YSYEKL. CDR3: CASSRMVGGSYEQYF. CDR3 nucleotides: TGCGCCAGCAGCCGCATGGTAGGGGGCTCCTACGAGCAGTACTTC.

This sequence joins TRBV5-6 and TRBJ2-7; D uncertain. Trimming stripped 4 bases from V and 2 bases from J, with 13 bases between. Germline V gene sequence: CDR1 SGHDT, CDR2 YYEEEE. The CDR3 is 14 amino acids. CDR3 coding DNA: TGTGCCAGCAGCCAAGTGTCCCCTACCTACGAGCAGTACTTC. Residues: CASSQVSPTYEQYF. Together with reference TRBV5-6 and TRBJ2-7, the CDR3 gives the full variable domain: DAGVTQSPTHLIKTRGQQVTLRCSPKSGHDTVSWYQQALGQGPQFIFQYYEEEERQRGNFPDRFSGHQFPNYSSELNVNALLLGDSALYLCASSQVSPTYEQYFGPGTRLTVT.

Remarks on this clonotype: Just one base apart from a much larger clone, this may be a read error. The chain is built from TRBV3-1 and TRBJ1-5, with unresolved D. Trimming pared 0 bases from V and 7 bases from J, leaving 4 bases between. Germline CDR1 is LGHDT and CDR2 is YNNKEL (reference sequence). The CDR3 is made up of 12 amino acids. Here the CDR3 DNA reads TGTGCCAGCAGCCAAGAAAGGCAGCCCCAGCATTTT. Protein sequence: CASSQERQPQHF.

The chain joins TRBV20-1 to TRBJ1-2; tentative D call: TRBD1 (5 bases). V lost 3 bases and J lost 3, with 11 bases in between. The CDR3 runs 13 residues. Germline V lookup: CDR1 DFQATT, CDR2 SNEGSKA (reference sequence). In DNA, the CDR3 is TGCAGTGCTAGCCCCCGGGGGGACTATGGCTACACCTTC. Translated: CSASPRGDYGYTF.

The chain uses TRBV12-3 or TRBV12-4 and TRBJ1-3; D gene ambiguous. V was trimmed by 2 bases and J by 0 bases, leaving 14 bases between them. The CDR3 is made up of 17 amino acids. Written as DNA, the CDR3 is TGTGCCAGCAGTTTATTTTCCGGATCCTTCTCTGGAAACACCATATATTTT. Translating it yields CASSLFSGSFSGNTIYF.

This clonotype was counted at least ten times. The genes are TRBV29-1 and TRBJ2-7, with 7 positions matching TRBD1. With 7 bases clipped from V and 4 bases from J, the junction kept 7 bases outside the gene matches. From germline, CDR1 is SQVTM and CDR2 ANQGSEA. The CDR3 has 12 amino acids. CDR3 protein: CSGQGERYEQYF. The CDR3 DNA follows: TGCAGCGGACAGGGTGAAAGATACGAGCAGTACTTC.

The CDR3 bases are TGTGCCAGCAGCACTACCTTCTACAGTAGCGAGCAGTTCTTC. Its translation is CASSTTFYSSEQFF. The J gene is TRBJ2-1, the V gene TRBV28; D remains ambiguous. Germline-derived CDR1 and CDR2 are MDHEN and SYDVKM. The CDR3 loop spans 14 amino acids. V was pared by 6 bases and J by 10 bases, with 19 bases between.

This clonotype was detected a few times. This chain joins TRBV25-1 and TRBJ2-7, with D perhaps matching TRBD1 (7 bases). In germline, CDR1 is MGHDK, CDR2 SYGVNS. This CDR3 contains 14 residues. Deletions cut 4 bases from V and 2 bases from J, with 12 bases between. The CDR3 DNA reads as TGTGCCAGCAGTGGGAGGGACAGTACCTACGAGCAGTACTTC. This sequence encodes CASSGRDSTYEQYF.